The 25 T cell receptor beta chains listed next were all sequenced from one sample in a study of cytomegalovirus exposure and HLA in healthy donors. Researchers ran the PCR with 60 Vbeta and 13 Jbeta primers. Measured with immunoSEQ multiplex PCR; TCRdb has only the in-frame clones, and not every one. The sample has about 140,000 clones; approximately 82% are singletons. Sequenced input: PBMCs. These receptors came from a woman aged 40 to 50 in good health and CMV-seronegative.

With respect to this clone: A read error may account for a junction end that differs from germline. The chain recombines TRBV5-4 with TRBJ2-7; 15 bases fit TRBD2. CDR1 is SGHNT and CDR2 is YYREEE in the germline V gene (reference sequence). This CDR3 has 15 residues. CDR3 DNA: TGTGCTAGCAGCTCCCGGACTAGCGGGAGGGCCGAGCAGTACTTC. This sequence encodes CASSSRTSGRAEQYF. The variable domain in full, with the rest retrieved from reference TRBV5-4 and TRBJ2-7, is ETGVTQSPTHLIKTRGQQVTLRCSSQSGHNTVSWYQQALGQGPQFIFQYYREEENGRGNFPPRFSGLQFPNYSSELNVNALELDDSALYLCASSSRTSGRAEQYFGPGTRLTVT.

J is TRBJ1-1 and V is TRBV5-6; possible D gene TRBD1, 5 bases. CDR1 and CDR2 from the germline V gene are SGHDT and YYEEEE. This CDR3 has 13 amino acids. Trimming removed 4 bases from V and 5 bases from J, with 12 bases in between. For the CDR3, the DNA is TGTGCCAGCAGCCCCAGTAGGGGAACTGAAGCTTTCTTT. Its protein product is CASSPSRGTEAFF. The full variable domain, with the rest looked up from reference TRBV5-6 and TRBJ1-1, is DAGVTQSPTHLIKTRGQQVTLRCSPKSGHDTVSWYQQALGQGPQFIFQYYEEEERQRGNFPDRFSGHQFPNYSSELNVNALLLGDSALYLCASSPSRGTEAFFGQGTRLTVV.

The rearrangement uses TRBV28 and TRBJ2-7, with 8 bases identical to TRBD2. The V segment lost 4 bases and the J segment 3 bases; nucleotides outside the gene matches: 5. The CDR3 totals 14 residues. Germline loops: CDR1 MDHEN, CDR2 SYDVKM. CDR3 region: CASSYYTSGYEQYF. The CDR3 DNA reads as TGTGCCAGCAGTTATTACACTAGCGGCTACGAGCAGTACTTC.

This chain uses TRBV28 with TRBJ1-2, with D uncertain. Germline assignment: CDR1 MDHEN and CDR2 SYDVKM. The V and J ends lost 2 bases and 4 bases respectively, with 8 bases between them. The CDR3 contains 13 residues. In DNA form, the CDR3 reads TGTGCCAGCAGTTTAAAAGGAGCCTATGGCTACACCTTC. Its protein product is CASSLKGAYGYTF.

This chain joins TRBV28 and TRBJ2-5; D is possibly TRBD1 (6 bases). The J call could be wrong; TRBJ2-7 is a better fit for the DNA end. In germline, CDR1 is MDHEN, CDR2 SYDVKM. This CDR3 spans 14 amino acids. The CDR3 spells CASSSTGELYEQYF. The DNA for the CDR3 is TGTGCCAGCAGTTCGACAGGAGAACTCTACGAGCAGTACTTC.

The rearrangement joins TRBV28 to TRBJ1-4; D unresolved. The CDR3 extends over 17 amino acids. Germline V gene sequence: CDR1 MDHEN, CDR2 SYDVKM. V was pared by 9 bases and J by 0 bases, with 20 bases between. Written as DNA, the CDR3 is TGTGCCAGTTCCTCCCGTGCGGGGAGCGCAACTAATGAAAAACTGTTTTTT. Encoded protein: CASSSRAGSATNEKLFF.

This clone was observed once. The chain carries TRBV7-8 and TRBJ1-5; 9 bases match TRBD1. The CDR3 is made up of 15 amino acids. V was clipped by 2 bases and J by 5 bases; unmatched bases: 4. The germline V gene has CDR1 SGHVS and CDR2 FQNEAQ. CDR3 sequence (DNA): TGTGCCAGCAGCTTATGGACAGGGGATCATCAGCCCCAGCATTTT. It codes for CASSLWTGDHQPQHF.

The chain carries TRBV6-5 and TRBJ2-7, with 7 bases identical to TRBD1. The length of the CDR3 is 14 residues. Germline values: CDR1 MNHEY, CDR2 SVGAGI. The V gene end was trimmed by 4 bases and the J gene end by 7 bases; junction bases not matched to a gene: 10. The CDR3 is CASSFGQDPSEQYF. CDR3 nucleotides: TGTGCCAGCAGTTTTGGACAGGACCCTAGTGAGCAGTACTTC.

The rearrangement uses TRBV29-1 and TRBJ1-4; 10 positions match TRBD1. Germline loops: CDR1 SQVTM, CDR2 ANQGSEA. CDR3 size: 13 residues. V was pared by 6 bases and J by 7 bases, with 5 bases of the junction left unmatched. DNA for the CDR3: TGCAGCGTAAAGGACAGGGGGAGTGAAAAACTGTTTTTT. Residues: CSVKDRGSEKLFF.

The J gene is TRBJ2-1, the V gene TRBV28; 7 bases match TRBD2. Germline-derived CDR1 and CDR2 are MDHEN and SYDVKM. V dropped 5 bases and J dropped 3; count of bases not matched to a gene: 10. The CDR3 is 16 residues long. The CDR3, as DNA: TGTGCCAGCAGTCCCCGCGCGGGGAGGGTCTACAATGAGCAGTTCTTC. Residues: CASSPRAGRVYNEQFF.

The chain joins TRBV5-4 to TRBJ2-1, with TRBD2 matching 10 bases. The germline gives CDR1 SGHNT, CDR2 YYREEE (reference sequence). J gave up 2 bases and V 3 bases, and 8 bases lay outside the gene matches. The CDR3 totals 17 residues. DNA for the CDR3: TGTGCCAGCAGCTCCCCGGGAGCGGGAGGGGCCTACAATGAGCAGTTCTTC. Its translation: CASSSPGAGGAYNEQFF.

This clone was found once. The V call is TRBV4-2, the J call TRBJ1-6; weak D call: TRBD1 (5 bases). CDR3 size: 16 residues. The germline V gene has CDR1 LGHNA and CDR2 YNFKEQ. Between the trimmed V and J ends, which lost 0 bases and 7 bases, there was a span of 13 bases. DNA for the CDR3: TGTGCCAGCAGCCAAGATGGGGGGAGTTCGAATTCACCCCTCCACTTT. Its protein product is CASSQDGGSSNSPLHF.

The genes are TRBV9 and TRBJ2-1; 9 positions agree with TRBD2. The V and J ends lost 1 base and 8 bases, in that order; junction bases with no gene match: 10. Looked up from germline, CDR1 is SGDLS and CDR2 is YYNGEE. The CDR3 contains 16 residues. The CDR3 DNA reads TGTGCCAGCAGCGTACCTATGGAAGCGGGAGGCTATGAGCAGTTCTTC. This translates into CASSVPMEAGGYEQFF.

The gene calls are TRBV11-2 and TRBJ2-2; the D is unclear. V shed 3 bases and J shed 4 bases, with 6 bases lying between them. The CDR3 loop spans 13 amino acids. Germline V gives CDR1 SGHAT, CDR2 FQNNGV. CDR3 nucleotide sequence: TGTGCCAGCAGCTTGGTAGTCACCGGGGAGCTGTTTTTT. Translation: CASSLVVTGELFF.

The rearrangement links TRBV5-1 to TRBJ1-4, with D possibly being TRBD1 (5 bases). This CDR3 region has 15 residues. V shed 0 bases and J shed 8 bases, with 14 bases lying between them. Germline V CDR1 and CDR2: SGHRS, YFSETQ. The CDR3 reads CASSLEGGVEEKLFF. In nucleotides, the CDR3 is TGCGCCAGCAGCTTGGAGGGAGGGGTTGAGGAAAAACTGTTTTTT.

The chain uses TRBV7-8 and TRBJ1-2; 7 nucleotides align to TRBD1. The CDR3 has 13 amino acids. V trimming: 5 bases; J trimming: 2 bases; junction bases outside the gene matches: 2. CDR1 and CDR2 (germline): SGHVS, FQNEAQ. The CDR3 spells CASSPGQNYGYTF. The DNA for the CDR3 is TGTGCCAGCAGCCCGGGACAGAACTATGGCTACACCTTC.

The CDR3 spells CASSLRTSGSRPTDTQYF. The CDR3 DNA sequence: TGCGCCAGCAGCCTTCGGACTAGCGGGTCCCGGCCCACAGATACGCAGTATTTT. This rearrangement joins TRBV4-1 to TRBJ2-3, with 11 bases aligning to TRBD2. J was trimmed by 2 bases and V by 4 bases; bases with no gene match: 11. The germline V gene encodes CDR1 MGHRA and CDR2 YSYEKL. The CDR3 has 18 amino acids.

This clone was seen only a few times. The CDR3 DNA reads as TGTGCCAGCAGTCCAACCTATCGGCGGGAGGGCCGGGGCGGGGAGCTGTTTTTT. This gives the protein CASSPTYRREGRGGELFF. The chain is built from TRBV27 and TRBJ2-2; 9 bases map to TRBD2. The length of the CDR3 is 18 residues. CDR1 and CDR2 from the germline V gene are MNHEY and SMNVEV (reference sequence). Germline trimming cut 5 bases from V and 7 bases from J; bases unmatched to any gene: 17.

V is TRBV2 and J is TRBJ2-3, with TRBD2 matching over 8 bases. Germline lookup yields CDR1 SNHLY and CDR2 FYNNEI. Trimming cost V 6 bases and J 0 bases; bases outside gene matches: 5. The CDR3 extends over 15 amino acids. The DNA of the CDR3 is TGTGCCAGCAGCTTAGGACTAGCTAGCACAGATACGCAGTATTTT. Translating gives CASSLGLASTDTQYF.

The V and J genes are TRBV5-1 and TRBJ2-7; a weak D match, TRBD1 (6 bases). The CDR3 covers 13 residues. The V gene lost 9 bases and the J gene lost 0 bases, with 13 bases spanning the gap. Looked up from germline, CDR1 is SGHRS and CDR2 is YFSETQ. The CDR3 DNA reads TGCGCCAAAAAAAGGACAGCCTCCTACGAGCAGTACTTC. The encoded protein is CAKKRTASYEQYF.

The CDR3 here is CASSLGGRGGTEAFF. CDR3 coding DNA: TGTGCCAGCAGCTTGGGGGGCCGGGGGGGCACTGAAGCTTTCTTT. The chain carries TRBV5-5 and TRBJ1-1; a possible D gene is TRBD1 (5 bases). V dropped 0 bases and J dropped 4 bases, with 13 bases sitting between them. Germline CDR1 is SGHKS and CDR2 is YYEKEE (reference sequence). This CDR3 has 15 amino acids.

In its sample, this clone was seen a few times. This chain connects TRBV9 to TRBJ1-3; D call uncertain. The V and J ends lost 0 bases and 0 bases respectively, with 4 bases between them. Germline-derived CDR1 and CDR2 are SGDLS and YYNGEE. This CDR3 is 14 amino acids long. The CDR3, as DNA: TGTGCCAGCAGCGTAGACTTCTCTGGAAACACCATATATTTT. Protein: CASSVDFSGNTIYF.

The rearrangement links TRBV10-1 to TRBJ1-3; D remains unclear. Germline V lookup: CDR1 WNHNN, CDR2 SYGVQD (reference sequence). The CDR3 length is 15 residues. V was trimmed by 7 bases and J by 0 bases, leaving 13 bases between them. In nucleotides, the CDR3 is TGCGCCAGCACCGAAGTAGTTGGCTCTGGAAACACCATATATTTT. Residues: CASTEVVGSGNTIYF.

This clone is a singleton in its sample. The chain carries TRBV4-3 and TRBJ1-3, with a weak D call TRBD1 (6 bases). V was trimmed by 1 base and J by 0 bases, leaving 7 bases between them. CDR3 length: 15 amino acids. Germline CDR1 is LGHNA and CDR2 is YSLEER. The CDR3 DNA is TGCGCCAGCAGCCAAGTGACAGGCTCTGGAAACACCATATATTTT. Protein product: CASSQVTGSGNTIYF.

This clone was counted only a few times. The chain's CDR3 is CASSLGAGVTTDTQYF. CDR3 in DNA: TGTGCCAGTAGCCTTGGGGCGGGAGTAACCACAGATACGCAGTATTTT. This sequence joins TRBV19 and TRBJ2-3, with 7 bases that match TRBD2. This CDR3 is built from 16 residues. J lost 2 bases, V lost 6 bases, and 11 bases had no gene match. Germline assignment: CDR1 LNHDA and CDR2 SQIVND (reference sequence).